The 5 T cell receptor beta chains below were found in one sample sequenced in a study of radiotherapy plus CTLA-4 blockade in lung cancer. Produced via immunoSEQ multiplex PCR; TCRdb's table is partial and in-frame only. The table shows roughly 48,000 clones, with about 81% occurring only once. Sequenced material: peripheral blood, taken from a patient treated with radiotherapy plus ipilimumab. Every receptor here comes from a human donor with non-small cell lung cancer who had stable disease on radiotherapy plus ipilimumab.

The gene calls are TRBV4-1 and TRBJ2-7; TRBD1 matches 8 bases. Germline V gene data show CDR1 as MGHRA and CDR2 as YSYEKL. V gave up 3 bases and J gave up 7 bases; unmatched junction bases: 8. The CDR3 runs to 14 residues. CDR3 residues: CASSQGQGAREQYF. CDR3 nucleotide sequence: TGCGCCAGCAGCCAGGGGCAGGGGGCGCGGGAGCAGTACTTC.

The genes are TRBV19 and TRBJ1-1; D gene ambiguous. Germline V gene sequence: CDR1 LNHDA, CDR2 SQIVND (reference sequence). The CDR3 is 13 residues long. Trimming shortened V by 5 bases and J by 2 bases, and 9 bases separated the two germline ends. CDR3 sequence: CASSSRRNTEAFF. The CDR3 coding sequence is TGTGCCAGTAGTTCCAGGCGAAACACTGAAGCTTTCTTT.

The genes are TRBV5-4 and TRBJ2-7, with 7 nucleotides matching TRBD2. V dropped 5 bases and J dropped 6; count of bases not matched to a gene: 8. The germline gives CDR1 SGHNT, CDR2 YYREEE (reference sequence). The CDR3 has 13 amino acids. CDR3 nucleotide sequence: TGTGCCAGCAGAGTCGGACTAGGTGGCGAGCAGTACTTC. Its protein product is CASRVGLGGEQYF.

The chain employs TRBV29-1 and TRBJ2-2; 11 nucleotides match TRBD2. The V gene end was trimmed by 7 bases and the J gene end by 6 bases; junction bases not matched to a gene: 7. The CDR3 is 14 amino acids. Looked up from germline, CDR1 is SQVTM and CDR2 is ANQGSEA. The chain's CDR3 is CSGYTSGSAGELFF. For the CDR3, the DNA is TGCAGCGGTTATACTAGCGGGAGTGCCGGGGAGCTGTTTTTT.

V is TRBV30 and J is TRBJ1-4; D is uncertain. CDR3 length: 12 residues. Trimming took off 8 bases at V and 8 bases at J, with 15 bases between the two ends. The V gene's germline CDR1 is GTSNPN and CDR2 SVGIG (reference sequence). The CDR3 loop is CARGDGSEKLFF. The CDR3 region has the DNA TGTGCCCGAGGAGATGGTAGCGAAAAACTGTTTTTT.